The clone carrying this T cell receptor (beta chain) was counted many times. Arm-PCR of CDR3 regions with iRepertoire HTBI primers generated TCR beta libraries. TCRdb analysed the multiplex PCR reads with MiXCR anew, one entry per CDR3 protein. This repertoire shows roughly 380,000 distinct CDR3 sequences, 16% found once; its top ten account for about 32%. The time point: newly diagnosed GD, antithyroid drugs for less than 3 months. The TCR library was prepared using RNA isolated from PBMCs. Losses at the gene ends were 5 bases for V and 5 bases for J; bases not matched to a gene: 4. The CDR3 runs 15 residues. Germline lookup yields CDR1 LGHDT and CDR2 YNNKEL (reference sequence). The data belong to a study of regulatory T cells in long-lasting Graves disease. Study details: New Graves' disease cases had less than 3 months of antithyroid drugs.

Separately, the same data were catalogued under a study of T cells in Graves' hyperthyroidism and ophthalmopathy.

The source is a man aged 40-49 years with Graves disease. This chain links TRBV3-1 with TRBJ2-5; TRBD2 agrees at 14 bases. The starting material was peripheral blood mononuclear cells (PBMCs), obtained at new diagnosis, from a patient treated with antithyroid drugs. CDR3 sequence: CASSAGLAGVETQYF. Here the CDR3 DNA reads TGTGCCAGCAGCGCGGGACTAGCGGGGGTGGAGACCCAGTACTTC.